This T cell receptor (beta chain) originates from a study of cytomegalovirus exposure and HLA in healthy donors. Whole-study context: The same platform was used for the 130 or so validation repertoires as for the 650 to 700 first-cohort repertoires, as reported in a later analysis.

Per germline, CDR1 SGHNT and CDR2 YENEEA. This CDR3 spans 15 amino acids. V lost 3 bases and J lost 5, with 16 bases in between. Details on this clone: Its cognate antigen is unknown.

Study results and limitations: Rare sequences made up most TCRs, while some public TCRs were found in many donors.

Using immunoSEQ multiplex PCR, the repertoire was profiled, and TCRdb retains in-frame clones only, with some absent. The table lists 90,000 to 100,000 clones, less than 90% of them singletons. The TCR was taken from a young man in good health and CMV-seropositive. Sequencing was carried out using PBMCs. The V call is TRBV11-3, the J call TRBJ1-1; D is uncertain. Here the CDR3 reads CASSFLPAGRTEAFF. As DNA, the CDR3 is TGTGCCAGCAGCTTTCTGCCTGCCGGCAGGACTGAAGCTTTCTTT. The full variable domain, rest sourced from reference TRBV11-3 and TRBJ1-1, is EAGVVQSPRYKIIEKKQPVAFWCNPISGHNTLYWYLQNLGQGPELLIRYENEEAVDDSQLPKDRFSAERLKGVDSTLKIQPAELGDSAVYLCASSFLPAGRTEAFFGQGTRLTVV.